Here is one T cell receptor (beta chain) with its context. These data originate in a study of shared clonotypes between healthy human individuals. Clones were sequenced by immunoSEQ multiplex PCR, and TCRdb holds only the in-frame ones, with some missing. The data contain some 2,400,000 clones, nearly 97% of them seen just once; the ten biggest clones take up roughly 0.13%. V dropped 0 bases and J dropped 11 bases, with 8 bases sitting between them. This CDR3 comprises 13 residues. CDR1 is SGHDN, CDR2 FVKESK, per germline. CD45RA+ naive and CD45RA-negative memory subsets were separated from CD4+ cells.

The source material was naive CD4+ T cells sorted from blood. Subset described: CD45RA+ positively selected. The receptor was derived from a man between 18 and 35 years old in good health. The J gene is TRBJ1-6, the V gene TRBV14; D unclear. DNA of the CDR3: TGTGCCAGCAGCCAAGAGATGGGTACACCCCTCCACTTT. This codes for CASSQEMGTPLHF.